This T cell receptor beta chain comes out of a study of cytomegalovirus exposure and HLA in healthy donors. Germline V CDR1 and CDR2: SGHVS, FNYEAQ. CDR3 size: 14 residues. V gave up 1 base and J gave up 1 base, with 7 bases separating them. This PCR relied on a set of 60 Vbeta primers and 13 Jbeta primers. Clones were read by immunoSEQ multiplex PCR, and TCRdb kept only the in-frame ones, dropping some. The sample yields 110,000 to 150,000 clones, more than 60% seen once. The clonotype comes from a man aged 35-49 years in good health and CMV-seronegative. The specimen sequenced was PBMCs. J is TRBJ1-1 and V is TRBV7-6, with D unclear. The CDR3 nucleotides are TGTGCCAGCAGCTTAGGACACGGGAACACTGAAGCTTTCTTT. Its protein is CASSLGHGNTEAFF.